The present entry profiles one TCR beta chain with its context. Its target is not known. This record comes from a study of T cell responses to AZD1222 COVID-19 vaccine. Regarding the study as a whole: Only a handful of people who got AZD1222 tested seropositive at baseline. Spike-wide vaccine-associated CD4 TCRs dominated at 160-218 and 743-854.

The germline CDR1 and CDR2 sequences are SGHDT and YYEEEE. The germline V and J ends were trimmed by 2 bases and 2 bases, with 4 bases remaining between them. This CDR3 contains 12 residues. Generated by immunoSEQ multiplex PCR, the TCRdb table keeps only in-frame clones and is missing some. In the table there are approximately 140,000 clones, around 93% of which are singletons. The sample here was peripheral blood, taken on day 0 of AZD1222 vaccination. The receptor was derived from an adult in good health. The chain joins TRBV5-6 to TRBJ2-5; the D is unclear. CDR3 amino acids: CASSFFQETQYF. The CDR3 DNA reads as TGTGCCAGCAGCTTTTTTCAAGAGACCCAGTACTTC. Combining the CDR3 with reference TRBV5-6 and TRBJ2-5 gives the whole variable domain DAGVTQSPTHLIKTRGQQVTLRCSPKSGHDTVSWYQQALGQGPQFIFQYYEEEERQRGNFPDRFSGHQFPNYSSELNVNALLLGDSALYLCASSFFQETQYFGPGTRLLVL.